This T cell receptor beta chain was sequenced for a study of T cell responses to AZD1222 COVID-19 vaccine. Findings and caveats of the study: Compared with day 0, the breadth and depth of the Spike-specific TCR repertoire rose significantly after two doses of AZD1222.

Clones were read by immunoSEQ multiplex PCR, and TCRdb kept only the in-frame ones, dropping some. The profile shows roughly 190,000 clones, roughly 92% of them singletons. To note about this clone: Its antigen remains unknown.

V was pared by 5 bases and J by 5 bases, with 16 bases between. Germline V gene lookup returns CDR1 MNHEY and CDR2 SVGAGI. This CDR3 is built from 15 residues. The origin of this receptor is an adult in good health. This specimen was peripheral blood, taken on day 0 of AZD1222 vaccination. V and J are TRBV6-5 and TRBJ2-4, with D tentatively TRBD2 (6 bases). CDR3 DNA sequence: TGTGCCAGCAGTCCCAGCCCGACTAGGGAAAACATTCAGTACTTC. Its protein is CASSPSPTRENIQYF.